Shown below are 13 T cell receptor beta chains from a single sample sequenced in a study of Ad26.COV2.S vaccination and SARS-CoV-2 variants. Documented treatment: around 19 received Ad26.COV2.S at low or high dose, single or two shots; several received placebo; per-sample allocation not given. Vaccine and placebo recipients were sampled on day 63 after the first injection. Profiled with immunoSEQ multiplex PCR; TCRdb holds only in-frame clones, not every one. The sample lists about 440,000 clones; roughly 87% were seen once. This material consisted of peripheral blood, taken in a trial of Ad26.COV2.S vaccine versus placebo. These receptors were taken from a person between 18 and 60 years old who received the Ad26.COV2.S COVID-19 vaccine or a placebo.

This clone has ten or more counts. The V gene is TRBV19, the J gene TRBJ1-6; TRBD1 might be the D (5 bases). CDR3 size: 14 residues. Germline CDR1 reads LNHDA; CDR2 reads SQIVND (reference sequence). Trimming took 3 bases from V and 7 from J, leaving 10 bases between them. The CDR3 spells CASSISGSNSPLHF. The CDR3 DNA reads as TGTGCCAGTAGTATTTCAGGGTCGAATTCACCCCTCCACTTT.

The genes are TRBV6-5 and TRBJ2-1; D may be TRBD2 (5 bases). The V gene lost 7 bases and the J gene lost 5 bases, with 12 bases spanning the gap. Germline-derived CDR1 and CDR2 are MNHEY and SVGAGI. The CDR3 is 13 residues long. In DNA, the CDR3 is TGTGCCAGCAATCCCGACGGGAACAATGAGCAGTTCTTC. Translating it yields CASNPDGNNEQFF.

The chain joins TRBV30 to TRBJ1-5; D gene uncertain. CDR1 GTSNPN and CDR2 SVGIG come from the germline V gene (reference sequence). The CDR3 runs 13 residues. The germline V and J ends were trimmed by 2 bases and 3 bases, with 8 bases remaining between them. This chain's CDR3 is CAWSSNLNQPQHF. Written as DNA, the CDR3 is TGTGCCTGGAGTAGTAACCTCAATCAGCCCCAGCATTTT. Combining the CDR3 with reference TRBV30 and TRBJ1-5 gives the whole variable domain SQTIHQWPATLVQPVGSPLSLECTVEGTSNPNLYWYRQAAGRGLQLLFYSVGIGQISSEVPQNLSASRPQDRQFILSSKKLLLSDSGFYLCAWSSNLNQPQHFGDGTRLSIL.

V is TRBV2 and J is TRBJ1-1; 7 bases are shared with TRBD1. The CDR3 has 16 residues. V dropped 2 bases and J dropped 10; count of bases not matched to a gene: 16. CDR1 and CDR2 from the germline V gene are SNHLY and FYNNEI. CDR3 sequence: CASSEQPLTGAIGAFF. The CDR3 DNA sequence: TGTGCCAGCAGTGAACAACCTCTTACAGGGGCGATTGGAGCTTTCTTT.

The chain couples TRBV11-2 to TRBJ2-2; 9 nucleotides align to TRBD2. CDR3 length equals 17 residues. Germline CDR1 and CDR2: SGHAT and FQNNGV. V trimming: 6 bases; J trimming: 1 base; junction bases outside the gene matches: 9. CDR3 protein: CASRYSGRNLNTGELFF. CDR3 DNA: TGTGCCAGCAGATACAGCGGGAGGAACCTGAACACCGGGGAGCTGTTTTTT. The whole variable domain, remainder taken from reference TRBV11-2 and TRBJ2-2, is EAGVAQSPRYKIIEKRQSVAFWCNPISGHATLYWYQQILGQGPKLLIQFQNNGVVDDSQLPKDRFSAERLKGVDSTLKIQPAKLEDSAVYLCASRYSGRNLNTGELFFGEGSRLTVL.

This sequence joins TRBV29-1 and TRBJ2-5; TRBD2 agrees at 7 bases. Germline V gene data show CDR1 as SQVTM and CDR2 as ANQGSEA. Unmatched junction bases numbered 2, after V lost 0 bases and J lost 4 bases. This CDR3 region has 13 residues. The CDR3 coding sequence is TGCAGCGTTGAAGACGGCGGGGGAGAGACCCAGTACTTC. Translation gives CSVEDGGGETQYF.

The rearrangement joins TRBV2 to TRBJ2-1; tentative D call: TRBD1 (6 bases). Germline assignment: CDR1 SNHLY and CDR2 FYNNEI. This CDR3 is built from 14 residues. The V gene lost 2 bases and the J gene lost 9 bases, with 14 bases spanning the gap. CDR3 protein: CASSEPLGAIEQFF. For the CDR3, the DNA is TGTGCCAGCAGTGAACCCCTGGGGGCTATTGAGCAGTTCTTC.

This clone has only one observation. This chain links TRBV7-9 with TRBJ2-1; 10 bases line up with TRBD2. Germline CDR1 SEHNR, CDR2 FQNEAQ (reference sequence). This CDR3 spans 13 amino acids. V was pared by 5 bases and J by 7 bases, with 2 bases of the junction left unmatched. DNA of the CDR3: TGTGCCAGCAGCCGGGGACTAGCGAATGAGCAGTTCTTC. Its protein is CASSRGLANEQFF. Looking up the rest from reference TRBV7-9 and TRBJ2-1 gives the full variable domain: DTGVSQNPRHKITKRGQNVTFRCDPISEHNRLYWYRQTLGQGPEFLTYFQNEAQLEKSRLLSDRFSAERPKGSFSTLEIQRTEQGDSAMYLCASSRGLANEQFFGPGTRLTVL.

This clone occurred a few times. V and J are TRBV19 and TRBJ1-2, with TRBD1 as a possible D gene (6 bases). Germline CDR1 and CDR2: LNHDA and SQIVND (reference sequence). The V and J ends lost 5 bases and 2 bases respectively, with 15 bases between them. The CDR3 is made up of 15 amino acids. In nucleotides, the CDR3 is TGTGCCAGTAGTTCAAACAGGGTGCTAAACTATGGCTACACCTTC. Protein: CASSSNRVLNYGYTF.

The chain joins TRBV28 to TRBJ1-5; D gene ambiguous. CDR1 and CDR2 from the germline V gene are MDHEN and SYDVKM. The V end lost 1 base, the J end lost 0 bases, and 16 bases lay between the germline ends. There are 18 residues in the CDR3. CDR3: CASSLSSPGSYSNQPQHF. CDR3 bases: TGTGCCAGCAGTTTATCATCCCCAGGCAGCTATAGCAATCAGCCCCAGCATTTT.

The CDR3 sequence is CASSPARRVQETQYF. In DNA form, the CDR3 reads TGTGCCAGCAGCCCGGCCCGGCGGGTCCAAGAGACCCAGTACTTC. The V gene is TRBV3-1 (or the pseudogene TRBV3-2), the J gene TRBJ2-5; perhaps TRBD2 as D (5 bases). Germline V gene sequence: CDR1 LGHDT, CDR2 YNNKEL (reference sequence). Trimming stripped 4 bases from V and 1 base from J, with 13 bases between. CDR3 length equals 15 residues.

Notes on this clone: Other nucleotide sequences in the sample specify the same CDR3. This chain links TRBV6-1 with TRBJ2-7; D is possibly TRBD2 (5 bases). V was pared by 0 bases and J by 4 bases, with 7 bases between. The CDR3 extends over 13 amino acids. Per germline, CDR1 MNHNS and CDR2 SASEGT. The CDR3 bases are TGTGCCAGCAGTGAAGCTCGGGGTTACGAGCAGTACTTC. Its translation: CASSEARGYEQYF.

This chain connects TRBV12-3 or TRBV12-4 to TRBJ2-1; D remains unclear. V lost 6 bases, J lost 7 bases, and 7 bases lay in between. CDR3 length: 11 residues. CDR3 sequence: CASSGPNEQFF. The CDR3 DNA is TGTGCCAGCAGCGGCCCAAATGAGCAGTTCTTC.